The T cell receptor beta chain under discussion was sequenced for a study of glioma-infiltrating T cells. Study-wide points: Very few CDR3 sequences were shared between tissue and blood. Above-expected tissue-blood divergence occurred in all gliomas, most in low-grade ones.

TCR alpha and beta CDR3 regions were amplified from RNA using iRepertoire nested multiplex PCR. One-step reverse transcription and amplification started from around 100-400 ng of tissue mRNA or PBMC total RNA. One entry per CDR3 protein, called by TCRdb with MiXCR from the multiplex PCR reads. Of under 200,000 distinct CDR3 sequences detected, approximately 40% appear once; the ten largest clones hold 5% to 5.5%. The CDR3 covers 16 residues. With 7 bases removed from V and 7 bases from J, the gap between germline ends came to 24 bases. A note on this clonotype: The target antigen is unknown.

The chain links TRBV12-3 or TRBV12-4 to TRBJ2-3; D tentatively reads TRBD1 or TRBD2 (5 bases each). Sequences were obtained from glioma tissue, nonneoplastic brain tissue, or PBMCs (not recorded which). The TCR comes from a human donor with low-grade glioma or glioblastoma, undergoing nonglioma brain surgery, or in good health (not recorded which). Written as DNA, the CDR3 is TGTGCCAGCACCCATAAGAAAAAAGGGGACGCACATACGCAGTATTTT. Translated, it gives CASTHKKKGDAHTQYF.